The 15 T cell receptor beta chains presented below share a single source sample, sequenced in a study of T cells in Graves' hyperthyroidism and ophthalmopathy. Authors of the study amplified TCR beta CDR3 regions from RNA transcripts. Carried out on the TCR CDR3, a first-round RT-PCR used the HTBI primer set. One entry per CDR3 protein, called by TCRdb with MiXCR from the multiplex PCR reads. Here the sample spans roughly 500,000 distinct CDR3 sequences, approximately 23% being singletons. Specimen: blood. All receptors derive from a woman in her 70s with Graves' ophthalmopathy.

Of note for this clonotype: A read error is likely, as this CDR3 ends without the conserved phenylalanine or tryptophan. This rearrangement joins TRBV6-5 to TRBJ2-7; perhaps TRBD2 as D (6 bases). Looked up from germline, CDR1 is MNHEY and CDR2 is SVGAGI. The CDR3 has 14 amino acids. The germline V and J ends were trimmed by 4 bases and 1 base, with 11 bases remaining between them. The CDR3 protein is CASSSRGTSYEQYL. Written as DNA, the CDR3 is TGTGCCAGCAGTTCGCGGGGTACATCCTACGAGCAGTACTTA.

The gene calls are TRBV7-2 and TRBJ1-6, with D perhaps TRBD1 (5 bases). Per germline, CDR1 SGHTA and CDR2 FQGNSA. The V gene lost 6 bases and the J gene lost 7 bases, with 13 bases spanning the gap. The CDR3 consists of 14 residues. DNA for the CDR3: TGTGCCAGCAGTCCGGGACGGATAAATTCACCCCTCCACTTT. This gives the protein CASSPGRINSPLHF.

This clonotype was detected a few times. This chain joins TRBV6-9 and TRBJ2-2; 11 bases map to TRBD1. V lost 3 bases to trimming and J lost 4 bases; unmatched junction nucleotides: 10. CDR1 and CDR2 from the germline V gene are MNHGY and SVAAGI. CDR3 length: 18 residues. The CDR3 protein is CASSYVGAGTGGTGELFF. In DNA, the CDR3 is TGTGCCAGCAGTTACGTGGGAGCCGGGACAGGGGGCACCGGGGAGCTGTTTTTT.

At least ten counts were recorded for this clonotype. The chain employs TRBV27 and TRBJ2-3; weak D call: TRBD2 (6 bases). Germline loops: CDR1 MNHEY, CDR2 SMNVEV (reference sequence). The CDR3 is 14 amino acids. V lost 8 bases and J lost 6, with 18 bases in between. The CDR3 DNA follows: TGTGCCAGCTCAAGTCGGGGGAGGTCGGATACGCAGTATTTT. Translation: CASSSRGRSDTQYF.

The J gene is TRBJ2-4, the V gene TRBV11-2; 8 bases are a match to TRBD1. CDR1 SGHAT and CDR2 FQNNGV come from the germline V gene. The length of the CDR3 is 17 residues. J was trimmed by 2 bases and V by 5 bases; bases with no gene match: 11. The CDR3: CASSHRTGFDSKNIQYF. DNA of the CDR3: TGTGCCAGCAGCCACCGGACAGGGTTCGATTCCAAAAACATTCAGTACTTC.

This chain links TRBV4-3 with TRBJ1-5; D unresolved. Deletions cut 0 bases from V and 6 bases from J, with 9 bases between. CDR1 LGHNA and CDR2 YSLEER come from the germline V gene. CDR3 length: 14 residues. The CDR3 DNA reads as TGCGCCAGCAGCCAAGATAAACGGGGTCAGCCCCAGCATTTT. It specifies CASSQDKRGQPQHF.

The J gene is TRBJ2-6, the V gene TRBV6-2 or TRBV6-3, with unresolved D. Trimming cost V 9 bases and J 4 bases, with 7 bases left between them. The CDR3 runs 12 residues. From germline, CDR1 is MNHEY and CDR2 SVGEGT. DNA for the CDR3: TGTGCCAGTAGTATAGGGGCCAACGTCCTGACTTTC. Protein: CASSIGANVLTF.

This clonotype was observed a handful of times. The V gene is TRBV7-9, the J gene TRBJ2-1, with TRBD2 matching 7 bases. J gave up 2 bases and V 5 bases, and 12 bases lay outside the gene matches. This CDR3 region has 17 residues. CDR1 and CDR2 from the germline V gene are SEHNR and FQNEAQ (reference sequence). The CDR3 loop reads CASSLTRGEGPYNEQFF. As DNA, the CDR3 is TGTGCCAGCAGCCTAACCCGTGGGGAGGGCCCCTACAATGAGCAGTTCTTC. Combining the CDR3 with reference TRBV7-9 and TRBJ2-1 gives the whole variable domain DTGVSQNPRHKITKRGQNVTFRCDPISEHNRLYWYRQTLGQGPEFLTYFQNEAQLEKSRLLSDRFSAERPKGSFSTLEIQRTEQGDSAMYLCASSLTRGEGPYNEQFFGPGTRLTVL.

This clonotype turned up a few times. At one end, the junction sequence differs from germline, possibly due to a read error. The chain combines TRBV11-2 with TRBJ2-1; the D gene could be TRBD1 or TRBD2 (6 bases each). The CDR3 is 15 amino acids. CDR1 SGHAT and CDR2 FQNNGV come from the germline V gene. Here the CDR3 reads CASSLFRGRFNKQFF. The CDR3 DNA follows: TGTGCCAGCAGCTTGTTTCGGGGGCGATTCAATAAGCAGTTCTTC.

The rearrangement uses TRBV7-8 and TRBJ2-3, with 7 bases identical to TRBD2. The CDR3 sequence is 16 residues long. Germline trimming cut 1 base from V and 5 bases from J; bases unmatched to any gene: 9. Germline CDR1 is SGHVS and CDR2 is FQNEAQ. The CDR3 loop reads CASSLVGGSIVDTQYF. CDR3 DNA sequence: TGTGCCAGCAGCTTAGTAGGCGGGAGTATCGTAGATACGCAGTATTTT.

The rearrangement links TRBV24-1 to TRBJ2-7; no reliable D call. The CDR3 runs to 14 residues. Germline-derived CDR1 and CDR2 are KGHDR and SFDVKD. Trimming cost V 5 bases and J 4 bases, with 14 bases left between them. The CDR3 reads CATSGPRGPYEQYF. CDR3 nucleotides: TGTGCCACCAGTGGTCCGCGAGGCCCGTACGAGCAGTACTTC.

At least ten counts were recorded for this clonotype. J is TRBJ2-5 and V is TRBV11-2; TRBD2 matches at 14 bases. The germline V gene has CDR1 SGHAT and CDR2 FQNNGV. With 5 bases clipped from V and 3 bases from J, the junction kept 11 bases outside the gene matches. The CDR3 extends over 18 amino acids. This CDR3 is CASSTDARLAGGKETQYF. CDR3 DNA: TGTGCCAGCAGCACCGACGCCCGACTAGCGGGAGGGAAAGAGACCCAGTACTTC.

This clonotype was counted ten times or more. The chain employs TRBV20-1 and TRBJ2-7, with 9 bases fitting TRBD2. V dropped 3 bases and J dropped 5; count of bases not matched to a gene: 2. This CDR3 is 12 amino acids long. Per germline, CDR1 DFQATT and CDR2 SNEGSKA (reference sequence). CDR3 in amino acids: CSARLAGNEQYF. In DNA form, the CDR3 reads TGCAGTGCTAGGCTAGCGGGAAACGAGCAGTACTTC.

The rearrangement joins TRBV20-1 to TRBJ1-5; TRBD1 aligns across 7 bases. J lost 0 bases, V lost 5 bases, and 13 bases had no gene match. The V gene's germline CDR1 is DFQATT and CDR2 SNEGSKA (reference sequence). The CDR3 length is 17 residues. This CDR3 is CSALTGAQGYSNQPQHF. CDR3 DNA sequence: TGCAGTGCTTTAACAGGGGCCCAGGGTTATAGCAATCAGCCCCAGCATTTT.

V is TRBV5-1 and J is TRBJ1-1; 7 positions match TRBD1. Trimming at V came to 2 bases and at J to 4 bases, leaving 14 bases not matched to a gene. The CDR3 has 17 residues. Germline V gives CDR1 SGHRS, CDR2 YFSETQ. CDR3 sequence reads: CASSFGPSGSGGTEAFF. The CDR3 nucleotides read TGCGCCAGCAGCTTTGGTCCTTCCGGCTCAGGGGGCACTGAAGCTTTCTTT.